This TCR beta chain was captured by sequencing in a study of cytomegalovirus exposure and HLA in healthy donors. Study conclusions and caveats: A later analysis linked a missense DCLRE1C variant to TCR beta V- and J-gene trimming.

Vbeta (60) and Jbeta (13) primers were used in the PCR. Assay: immunoSEQ multiplex PCR; the TCRdb copy retains only in-frame clones and omits some. There are 65,000 to 90,000 clones in the sample; about nine tenths occur only once, and 1.5% to 2.5% lies in the top ten. As concerns this clone: The antigen remains undetermined.

The trim removed 5 bases at V and 1 base at J, leaving 6 bases unmatched. Germline CDR1 and CDR2: MDHEN and SYDVKM. This CDR3 comprises 17 residues. The chain is built from TRBV28 and TRBJ2-3; 13 bases match TRBD2. The source material was PBMCs. This sequence originates from a young woman in good health and CMV-seronegative. In DNA form, the CDR3 reads TGTGCCAGCAGTCAACTAGGACTAGCGGGGGGCACAGATACGCAGTATTTT. It encodes CASSQLGLAGGTDTQYF. Variable domain in full (rest from reference TRBV28 and TRBJ2-3): DVKVTQSSRYLVKRTGEKVFLECVQDMDHENMFWYRQDPGLGLRLIYFSYDVKMKEKGDIPEGYSVSREKKERFSLILESASTNQTSMYLCASSQLGLAGGTDTQYFGPGTRLTVL.